One and the same sample provided the 24 T cell receptor beta chains below, sequenced in a study of technical replicates of blood from a few donors. Profiling relied on immunoSEQ multiplex PCR, and the TCRdb table lists in-frame clones only, not all of them. Here the sample spans 75,000 to 95,000 clones, about 93% being singletons. The specimen sequenced was T cells isolated from PBMCs. The source of these receptors is a human donor in good health.

This clone was counted only a few times. The J gene is TRBJ1-1, the V gene TRBV7-3, with a tentative D call TRBD1 (5 bases). This CDR3 has 13 residues. Germline V lookup: CDR1 SGHTA, CDR2 FQGTGA. V was clipped by 0 bases and J by 5 bases, with 7 bases between them. The CDR3 nucleotides read TGTGCCAGCAGCTTAACCAGGGAAACTGAAGCTTTCTTT. It yields the protein CASSLTRETEAFF. Looking up the rest from reference TRBV7-3 and TRBJ1-1 gives the full variable domain: GAGVSQTPSNKVTEKGKYVELRCDPISGHTALYWYRQSLGQGPEFLIYFQGTGAADDSGLPNDRFFAVRPEGSVSTLKIQRTERGDSAVYLCASSLTRETEAFFGQGTRLTVV.

This chain uses TRBV5-1 with TRBJ2-7; TRBD1 agrees at 12 bases. This CDR3 spans 17 amino acids. Germline values: CDR1 SGHRS, CDR2 YFSETQ. The junction had 11 bases not matched to a gene; V was cut back by 0 bases and J by 7 bases. The CDR3 region has the DNA TGCGCCAGCAGCTTGGGAATGACCGGGACAGGGGGCACGGAGCAGTACTTC. It yields the protein CASSLGMTGTGGTEQYF.

The V gene is TRBV4-3, the J gene TRBJ2-7, with a weak D call TRBD1 (6 bases). V lost 0 bases and J lost 3, with 18 bases in between. CDR1 and CDR2 (germline): LGHNA, YSLEER. The CDR3 spans 17 residues. The CDR3 sequence is CASSQDLGDTYNYEQYF. Here the CDR3 DNA reads TGCGCCAGCAGCCAAGACTTAGGGGACACGTATAACTACGAGCAGTACTTC.

The V and J genes are TRBV5-1 and TRBJ2-1; TRBD2 is a possible D gene (5 bases). This CDR3 is 13 amino acids long. Trimming shortened V by 4 bases and J by 0 bases, and 5 bases separated the two germline ends. In germline, CDR1 is SGHRS, CDR2 YFSETQ. The CDR3 loop reads CASSGSSYNEQFF. The CDR3 nucleotides are TGCGCCAGCAGCGGGAGCTCCTACAATGAGCAGTTCTTC.

V gene TRBV7-3 combines with J gene TRBJ1-2; TRBD1 is a possible D gene (5 bases). This CDR3 contains 14 residues. V was clipped by 3 bases and J by 5 bases, with 13 bases between them. The V gene's germline CDR1 is SGHTA and CDR2 FQGTGA. The CDR3 is CASSLNPGSYGYTF. In DNA form, the CDR3 reads TGTGCCAGCAGCTTGAACCCAGGGTCGTATGGCTACACCTTC.

The chain joins TRBV6-9 to TRBJ2-4; D might be TRBD1 (6 bases). Trimming shortened V by 0 bases and J by 3 bases, and 15 bases separated the two germline ends. Per germline, CDR1 MNHGY and CDR2 SVAAGI. The CDR3 is 17 residues long. The CDR3 protein is CASSYSWPGVCKNIQYF. For the CDR3, the DNA is TGTGCCAGCAGTTATTCTTGGCCAGGGGTGTGCAAAAACATTCAGTACTTC.

J is TRBJ2-7 and V is TRBV27; a weak D match, TRBD2 (5 bases). CDR1 is MNHEY, CDR2 SMNVEV, per germline (reference sequence). The CDR3 extends over 15 amino acids. Trimming pared 2 bases from V and 2 bases from J, leaving 13 bases between. The CDR3 region is CASSLRGSPTYEQYF. For the CDR3, the DNA is TGTGCCAGCAGTTTACGAGGGAGTCCTACCTACGAGCAGTACTTC.

This sequence joins TRBV19 and TRBJ2-1; TRBD2 might be the D (5 bases). Germline loops: CDR1 LNHDA, CDR2 SQIVND (reference sequence). This CDR3 has 16 amino acids. Between the trimmed V and J ends, which lost 7 bases and 0 bases, there was a span of 16 bases. The CDR3 region has the DNA TGTGCCAGTACCCCATCGCCGGGGAGCTCCTACAATGAGCAGTTCTTC. Its protein is CASTPSPGSSYNEQFF.

V and J are TRBV18 and TRBJ1-2; D gene uncertain. CDR1 is KGHSH, CDR2 LQKENI, per germline. The CDR3 is 11 residues long. V was pared by 2 bases and J by 8 bases, with 6 bases between. CDR3 loop: CASSPLIGYTF. For the CDR3, the DNA is TGTGCCAGCTCACCATTAATCGGCTACACCTTC.

This clone came up once. Other DNA sequences of this sample code for an identical CDR3. V and J are TRBV5-6 and TRBJ1-5, with D hard to call. Looked up from germline, CDR1 is SGHDT and CDR2 is YYEEEE. CDR3 size: 14 residues. Deletions cut 0 bases from V and 4 bases from J, with 8 bases between. The CDR3 DNA is TGTGCCAGCAGCTTGGGCCGCGTTAATCAGCCCCAGCATTTT. This codes for CASSLGRVNQPQHF.

The rearrangement joins TRBV10-3 to TRBJ1-1; D may be TRBD1 (6 bases). The CDR3 totals 11 residues. The germline CDR1 and CDR2 sequences are ENHRY and SYGVKD. Trimming left V 8 bases short and J 7 bases short, with 11 bases between. Here the CDR3 reads CAISKGDEAFF. In nucleotides, the CDR3 is TGTGCCATCTCTAAGGGGGATGAAGCTTTCTTT.

The chain couples TRBV19 to TRBJ1-1, with D possibly matching TRBD1 (6 bases). Trimming pared 7 bases from V and 8 bases from J, leaving 8 bases between. Germline V gene lookup returns CDR1 LNHDA and CDR2 SQIVND (reference sequence). The CDR3 has 10 residues. CDR3 sequence: CASNDREAFF. Here the CDR3 DNA reads TGTGCCAGTAACGACAGGGAAGCTTTCTTT.

J is TRBJ2-1 and V is TRBV19; 9 bases match TRBD2. Trimming at V came to 9 bases and at J to 7 bases, leaving 10 bases not matched to a gene. The CDR3 runs to 14 residues. Per the germline V gene, CDR1 is LNHDA and CDR2 is SQIVND (reference sequence). CDR3 bases: TGTGCCAGCCAGCGGGAGGTCGGGTCGAATGAGCAGTTCTTC. Its protein product is CASQREVGSNEQFF.

The chain recombines TRBV9 with TRBJ1-5; 10 bases are a match to TRBD1. This CDR3 comprises 14 residues. V gave up 3 bases and J gave up 5 bases; unmatched junction bases: 2. The germline V gene has CDR1 SGDLS and CDR2 YYNGEE. The CDR3 here is CASSAGTGDQPQHF. In nucleotides, the CDR3 is TGTGCCAGCAGCGCGGGGACAGGGGATCAGCCCCAGCATTTT.

This clone was detected a few times. The chain links TRBV28 to TRBJ1-2; D is unresolved. The germline CDR1 and CDR2 sequences are MDHEN and SYDVKM. CDR3 length: 14 amino acids. V shed 7 bases and J shed 5 bases, with 17 bases lying between them. CDR3 sequence: CASKFSGVGYGYTF. The DNA for the CDR3 is TGTGCCAGCAAGTTTAGCGGCGTGGGATATGGCTACACCTTC.

The V call is TRBV14, the J call TRBJ1-3; D gene uncertain. Looked up from germline, CDR1 is SGHDN and CDR2 is FVKESK. V lost 5 bases and J 0 bases, leaving 11 bases between the germline ends. The CDR3 extends over 15 amino acids. The CDR3, as DNA: TGTGCCAGCAGCAAACAGCTTATCTCTGGAAACACCATATATTTT. Protein sequence: CASSKQLISGNTIYF.

J is TRBJ2-1 and V is TRBV10-3; 8 positions agree with TRBD1. The CDR3 runs to 14 residues. J lost 7 bases, V lost 5 bases, and 7 bases had no gene match. CDR1 and CDR2 (germline): ENHRY, SYGVKD. CDR3 DNA sequence: TGTGCCATCAGTAACGGACAGGGTGGGAATGAGCAGTTCTTC. It translates to CAISNGQGGNEQFF.

J is TRBJ2-2 and V is TRBV10-3, with 8 nucleotides matching TRBD2. The junction had 0 bases not matched to a gene; V was cut back by 2 bases and J by 4 bases. The germline V gene has CDR1 ENHRY and CDR2 SYGVKD. The CDR3 extends over 14 amino acids. The CDR3 sequence is CAISETSGTGELFF. In DNA, the CDR3 is TGTGCCATCAGTGAGACTAGCGGCACCGGGGAGCTGTTTTTT.

V is TRBV30 and J is TRBJ2-1; D might be TRBD2 (6 bases). Germline V gene lookup returns CDR1 GTSNPN and CDR2 SVGIG (reference sequence). The CDR3 is made up of 13 amino acids. Trimming left V 0 bases short and J 6 bases short, with 9 bases between. CDR3 sequence reads: CAWSVRGTNEQFF. In nucleotides, the CDR3 is TGTGCCTGGAGTGTACGCGGGACCAATGAGCAGTTCTTC.

The chain is built from TRBV6-1 and TRBJ1-6, with D perhaps TRBD1 (6 bases). The germline V and J ends were trimmed by 5 bases and 7 bases, with 15 bases remaining between them. Looked up from germline, CDR1 is MNHNS and CDR2 is SASEGT. CDR3 length: 15 amino acids. The CDR3 here is CASSNPRGYNSPLHF. The CDR3 DNA follows: TGTGCCAGCAGTAACCCCAGGGGATACAATTCACCCCTCCACTTT.

The chain uses TRBV19 and TRBJ1-1; D ambiguous. The CDR3 is 12 residues long. CDR1 and CDR2 from the germline V gene are LNHDA and SQIVND (reference sequence). V lost 2 bases, J lost 7 bases, and 8 bases lay in between. CDR3 DNA: TGTGCCAGTAGTATACCCGGGATTGAAGCTTTCTTT. This codes for CASSIPGIEAFF.

The genes are TRBV5-4 and TRBJ2-1, with 9 bases matching TRBD1. The junction had 4 bases not matched to a gene; V was cut back by 2 bases and J by 4 bases. This CDR3 contains 15 residues. The germline gives CDR1 SGHNT, CDR2 YYREEE (reference sequence). CDR3 region: CASSFRTGEYNEQFF. As DNA, the CDR3 is TGTGCCAGCAGCTTCCGGACAGGGGAGTACAATGAGCAGTTCTTC.

V gene TRBV6-1 combines with J gene TRBJ2-5; D may be TRBD2 (7 bases). V dropped 0 bases and J dropped 5 bases, with 10 bases sitting between them. Germline V gene data show CDR1 as MNHNS and CDR2 as SASEGT. The CDR3 extends over 14 amino acids. The CDR3 reads CASSEAGGRETQYF. CDR3 in DNA: TGTGCCAGCAGTGAAGCGGGGGGGCGGGAGACCCAGTACTTC.

This clone was picked up a small number of times. The rearrangement joins TRBV30 to TRBJ1-1; weak D call: TRBD1 (5 bases). CDR1 and CDR2 (germline): GTSNPN, SVGIG (reference sequence). The CDR3 is 11 amino acids. Trimming took off 5 bases at V and 8 bases at J, with 12 bases between the two ends. The CDR3 loop is CAWQQALEAFF. CDR3 DNA: TGTGCCTGGCAACAGGCCCTGGAAGCTTTCTTT.